A selection of T cell receptor beta chains follows, all from one sample in a study of T cells in Graves' hyperthyroidism and ophthalmopathy. TCRdb called the multiplex PCR reads again in MiXCR, with one record for every CDR3 protein. In the table there are 550,000 to 650,000 distinct CDR3 sequences, approximately 13% of which are singletons. The sequencing sample was made of blood. The receptors here all came from a woman in her 30s with Graves' hyperthyroidism that later progressed to Graves' ophthalmopathy. Both conserved end residues are part of each CDR3. Each record gives: J gene, D gene, V gene, CDR3 length, clone size, CDR3 DNA, CDR3 protein. D genes are given only for firm matches. Clone size is shown for a subset of rows, as once, few, many or a class of expanded clone.

>TRBJ1-2|TRBD1|TRBV30|11|many
TGTGCCCGGGACAGAGTCTATGGCTACACCTTC
CARDRVYGYTF
>TRBJ2-7|TRBD2|TRBV12-5|16|NA
TGTGCTAGTGGTTTGGGACAGACTAGCCGGGACTACGAGCAGTACTTC
CASGLGQTSRDYEQYF
>TRBJ2-1|TRBD2|TRBV6-5|18|NA
TGTGCCAGCAGTTACTCGAAATTGGCGGGAGACCCCTACAATGAGCAGTTCTTC
CASSYSKLAGDPYNEQFF
>TRBJ2-5|NA|TRBV19|15|NA
TGTGCCAGTAGTTCAAGTCAGGGGTTAGGGGAGACCCAGTACTTC
CASSSSQGLGETQYF
>TRBJ1-2|TRBD1|TRBV15|15|few
TGTGCCACCAGCAGAGGACCTACAGGGGGGAGTGGCTACACCTTC
CATSRGPTGGSGYTF
>TRBJ1-1|NA|TRBV5-1|17|many
TGCGCCAGCAGCCCTGGACCGGGGGGACTGATGAACACTGAAGCTTTCTTT
CASSPGPGGLMNTEAFF
>TRBJ1-4|TRBD1|TRBV6-1|17|NA
TGTGCCAGCAGTAAGGGACAGTCGGCTGCAACTAATGAAAAACTGTTTTTT
CASSKGQSAATNEKLFF
>TRBJ2-5|NA|TRBV18|14|many
TGTGCCAGCTCACCGACAGGGAGGGGAGAGACCCAGTACTTC
CASSPTGRGETQYF
>TRBJ1-1|NA|TRBV11-2|15|NA
TGTGCCAGCAGCTTAGCGGAGGGAGTGAACACTGAAGCTTTCTTT
CASSLAEGVNTEAFF
>TRBJ2-7|TRBD1|TRBV29-1|14|many
TGCAGCGTTGAAGACACAGGGGGCAACTACGAGCAGTACTTC
CSVEDTGGNYEQYF
>TRBJ2-3|NA|TRBV5-1|18|many
TGCGCCAGCAGCTTGGCGATTGGGGGGAGCTCGAGCACAGATACGCAGTATTTT
CASSLAIGGSSSTDTQYF
>TRBJ2-1|NA|TRBV11-2|15|many
TGTGCCAGCAGCTTATTCTCTGGGACTCGGGATGAGCAGTTCTTC
CASSLFSGTRDEQFF
>TRBJ2-5|NA|TRBV5-1|14|few
TGCGCCAGCAGCTTGCAACCCCTCGTTCCGACCCAGTACTTC
CASSLQPLVPTQYF
>TRBJ2-2|NA|TRBV3-1|15|many
TGTGCCAGCAGCCAACGTGGTCGAAACACCGGGGAGCTGTTTTTT
CASSQRGRNTGELFF
>TRBJ1-2|NA|TRBV6-1|15|NA
TGTGCCAGCAGTGAAAGTCCTCACAGATACTATGGCTACACCTTC
CASSESPHRYYGYTF
>TRBJ2-1|TRBD2|TRBV6-7|16|NA
TGTGCCAGCAGTCCAAGGACTAGCGGGACCTACAATGAGCAGTTCTTC
CASSPRTSGTYNEQFF
>TRBJ1-2|NA|TRBV30|15|many
TGTGCCTGGAGTGTACCTCAGACAGGTGCCTATGGCTACACCTTC
CAWSVPQTGAYGYTF
>TRBJ1-6|NA|TRBV3-1|14|few
TGTGCCAGCAGCTCGGACTTCTATAATTCACCCCTCCACTTT
CASSSDFYNSPLHF
>TRBJ1-4|NA|TRBV28|14|many
TGTGCCACCGAAACAGGGACCCTTAATGAAAAACTGTTTTTT
CATETGTLNEKLFF
>TRBJ2-2|NA|TRBV12-3/TRBV12-4|14|few
TGTGCCAGCAGACCCATTTGGAACACCGGGGAGCTGTTTTTT
CASRPIWNTGELFF
>TRBJ1-1|NA|TRBV7-6|16|many
TGTGCCAGCAGCCCAGAGGTAGGCAGGGCGAACACTGAAGCTTTCTTT
CASSPEVGRANTEAFF
>TRBJ1-2|NA|TRBV20-1|15|many
TGCAGTGCTGACCCCAACCCGCTAGGGAGATATGGCTACACCTTC
CSADPNPLGRYGYTF
>TRBJ2-1|TRBD2|TRBV15|16|many
TGTGCCACCAGTCTGACTAGCGGGAGTCTCGACAATGAGCAGTTCTTC
CATSLTSGSLDNEQFF
>TRBJ1-1|NA|TRBV18|14|many
TGTGCCAGCTCCTCCACCGGGATCCTCACTGAAGCTTTCTTT
CASSSTGILTEAFF
>TRBJ1-3|TRBD1|TRBV2|15|NA
TGTGCCAGCAGTCTACAGGGGGCAGCTGGAAACACCATATATTTT
CASSLQGAAGNTIYF
>TRBJ1-5|NA|TRBV7-2|13|many
TGTGCCAGCAGCTTAGTTGAGAATCAGCCCCAGCATTTT
CASSLVENQPQHF